This T cell receptor beta chain was profiled in a study of blood T cell repertoires in COVID-19. Libraries were prepared by immunoSEQ multiplex PCR; TCRdb keeps only in-frame clonotypes and omits some of them. This repertoire shows over 150,000 clones, more than 85% found once; its top ten account for roughly 7.3%. Trimming removed 10 bases from V and 1 base from J; junction bases left unmatched: 10. In germline, CDR1 is LNHDA, CDR2 SQIVND (reference sequence). This CDR3 contains 16 residues. V gene TRBV19 combines with J gene TRBJ2-6; 7 bases match TRBD1. Sample: PBMCs or T cells enriched from blood (not recorded which). The source of this sequence is a woman between 50 and 59 years old who had recovered from COVID-19. The CDR3 sequence: CATLHRGSSGANVLTF. For the CDR3, the DNA is TGTGCCACCCTCCACAGGGGAAGTTCTGGGGCCAACGTCCTGACTTTC.